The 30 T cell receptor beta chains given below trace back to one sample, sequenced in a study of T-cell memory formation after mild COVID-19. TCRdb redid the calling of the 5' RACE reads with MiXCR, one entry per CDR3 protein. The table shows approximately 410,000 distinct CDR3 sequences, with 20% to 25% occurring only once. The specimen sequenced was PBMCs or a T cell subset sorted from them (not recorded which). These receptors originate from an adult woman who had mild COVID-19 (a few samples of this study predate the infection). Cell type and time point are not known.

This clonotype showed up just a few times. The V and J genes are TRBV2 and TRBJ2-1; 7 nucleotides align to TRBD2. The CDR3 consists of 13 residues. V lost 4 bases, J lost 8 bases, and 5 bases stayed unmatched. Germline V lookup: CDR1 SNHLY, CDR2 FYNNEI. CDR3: CASSGGRGHEQFF. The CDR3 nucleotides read TGTGCCAGCAGTGGGGGGAGGGGCCATGAGCAGTTCTTC.

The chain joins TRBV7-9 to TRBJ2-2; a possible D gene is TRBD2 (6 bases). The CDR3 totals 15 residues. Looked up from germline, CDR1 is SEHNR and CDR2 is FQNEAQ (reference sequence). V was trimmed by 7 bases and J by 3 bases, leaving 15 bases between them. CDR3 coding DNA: TGTGCCAGCATCTCTCCGGGCGGGGACACCGGGGAGCTGTTTTTT. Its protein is CASISPGGDTGELFF. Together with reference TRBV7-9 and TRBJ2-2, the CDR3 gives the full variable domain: DTGVSQNPRHKITKRGQNVTFRCDPISEHNRLYWYRQTLGQGPEFLTYFQNEAQLEKSRLLSDRFSAERPKGSFSTLEIQRTEQGDSAMYLCASISPGGDTGELFFGEGSRLTVL.

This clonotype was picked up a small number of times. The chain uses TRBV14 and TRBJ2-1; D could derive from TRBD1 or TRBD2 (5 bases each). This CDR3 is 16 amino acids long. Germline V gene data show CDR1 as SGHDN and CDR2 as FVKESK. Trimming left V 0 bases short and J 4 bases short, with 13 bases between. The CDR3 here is CASSQDPPWGYNEQFF. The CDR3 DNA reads TGTGCCAGCAGCCAAGACCCCCCCTGGGGGTACAATGAGCAGTTCTTC.

CDR3 in DNA: TGTGCCAGCAGTTACGCGGCGGACCAGGAAGAGACCCAGTACTTC. Amino acids: CASSYAADQEETQYF. The rearrangement uses TRBV6-5 and TRBJ2-5; D remains ambiguous. CDR1 and CDR2 from the germline V gene are MNHEY and SVGAGI. V was trimmed by 2 bases and J by 3 bases, leaving 13 bases between them. CDR3 size: 15 residues.

The chain's CDR3 is CASSHPTGRGVSNEQFF. The DNA for the CDR3 is TGCGCCAGCAGCCACCCGACCGGGCGGGGGGTCTCAAATGAGCAGTTCTTC. This chain links TRBV4-1 with TRBJ2-1, with TRBD2 identical over 8 bases. V lost 3 bases to trimming and J lost 7 bases; unmatched junction nucleotides: 14. CDR1 and CDR2 from the germline V gene are MGHRA and YSYEKL. This CDR3 spans 17 amino acids.

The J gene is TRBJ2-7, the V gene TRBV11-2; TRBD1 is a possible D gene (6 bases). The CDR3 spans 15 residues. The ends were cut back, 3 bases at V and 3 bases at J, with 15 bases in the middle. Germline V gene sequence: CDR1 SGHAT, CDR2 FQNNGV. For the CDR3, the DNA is TGTGCCAGCAGCTTTCAGGGGTCCCTCTACTACGAGCAGTACTTC. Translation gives CASSFQGSLYYEQYF.

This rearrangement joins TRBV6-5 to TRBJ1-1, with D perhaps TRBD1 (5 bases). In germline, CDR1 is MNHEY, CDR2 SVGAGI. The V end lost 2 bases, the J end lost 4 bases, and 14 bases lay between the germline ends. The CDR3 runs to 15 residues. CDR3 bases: TGTGCCAGCAGTTACAGGGGCCCCGGACTCACTGAAGCTTTCTTT. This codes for CASSYRGPGLTEAFF.

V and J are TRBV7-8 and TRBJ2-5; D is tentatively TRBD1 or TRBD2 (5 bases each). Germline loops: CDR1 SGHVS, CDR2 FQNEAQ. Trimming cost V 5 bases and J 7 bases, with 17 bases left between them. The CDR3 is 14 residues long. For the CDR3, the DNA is TGTGCCAGCAGCCCCGAAAGGTTGAGGGGGACCCAGTACTTC. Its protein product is CASSPERLRGTQYF. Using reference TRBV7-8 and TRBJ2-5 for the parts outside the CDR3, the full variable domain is GAGVSQSPRYKVAKRGQDVALRCDPISGHVSLFWYQQALGQGPEFLTYFQNEAQLDKSGLPSDRFFAERPEGSVSTLKIQRTQQEDSAVYLCASSPERLRGTQYFGPGTRLLVL.

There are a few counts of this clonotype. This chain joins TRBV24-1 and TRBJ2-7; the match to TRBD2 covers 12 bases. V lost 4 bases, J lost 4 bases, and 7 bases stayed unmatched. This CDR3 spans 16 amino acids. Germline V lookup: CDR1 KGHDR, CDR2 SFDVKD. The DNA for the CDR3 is TGTGCCACCAGTGACTCGACTAGCGGGAGAAGTTACGAGCAGTACTTC. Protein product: CATSDSTSGRSYEQYF.

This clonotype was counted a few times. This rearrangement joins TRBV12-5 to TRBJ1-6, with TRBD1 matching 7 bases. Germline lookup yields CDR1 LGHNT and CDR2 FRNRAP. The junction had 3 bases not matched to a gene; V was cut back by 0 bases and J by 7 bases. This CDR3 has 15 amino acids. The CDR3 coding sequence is TGTGCTAGTGGTTTGGTTCCGGGACAGAATTCACCCCTCCACTTT. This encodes CASGLVPGQNSPLHF.

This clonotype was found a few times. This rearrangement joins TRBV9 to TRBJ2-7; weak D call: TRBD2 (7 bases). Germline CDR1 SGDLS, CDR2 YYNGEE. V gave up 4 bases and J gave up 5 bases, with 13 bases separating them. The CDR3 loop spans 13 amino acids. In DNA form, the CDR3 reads TGTGCCAGCAGCCCCGAGGGGGGGAACGAGCAGTACTTC. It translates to CASSPEGGNEQYF.

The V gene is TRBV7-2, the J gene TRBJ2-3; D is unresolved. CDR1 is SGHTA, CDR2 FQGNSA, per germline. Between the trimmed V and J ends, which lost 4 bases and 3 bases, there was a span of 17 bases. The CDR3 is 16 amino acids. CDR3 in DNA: TGTGCCAGCAGCTCACAAGCACGCCTCCGGACAGATACGCAGTATTTT. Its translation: CASSSQARLRTDTQYF.

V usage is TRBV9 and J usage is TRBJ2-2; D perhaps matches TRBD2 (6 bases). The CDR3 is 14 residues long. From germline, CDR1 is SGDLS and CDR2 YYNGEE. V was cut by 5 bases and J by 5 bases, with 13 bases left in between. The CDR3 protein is CASRLSGLTGELFF. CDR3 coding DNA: TGTGCCAGCAGGCTAAGCGGGCTTACCGGGGAGCTGTTTTTT.

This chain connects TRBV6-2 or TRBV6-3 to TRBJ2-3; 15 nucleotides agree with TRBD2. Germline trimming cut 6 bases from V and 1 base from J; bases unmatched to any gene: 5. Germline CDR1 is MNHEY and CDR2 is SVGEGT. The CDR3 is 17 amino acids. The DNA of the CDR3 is TGTGCCAGCAGCGGACTAGCGGGAGGGCCGCGCACAGATACGCAGTATTTT. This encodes CASSGLAGGPRTDTQYF.

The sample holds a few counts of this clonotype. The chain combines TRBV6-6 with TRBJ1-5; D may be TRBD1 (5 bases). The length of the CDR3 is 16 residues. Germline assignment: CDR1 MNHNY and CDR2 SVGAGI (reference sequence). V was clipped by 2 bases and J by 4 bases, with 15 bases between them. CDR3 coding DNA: TGTGCCAGCAGTTACCTAAGCCTGGAGGGGAATCAGCCCCAGCATTTT. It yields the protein CASSYLSLEGNQPQHF.

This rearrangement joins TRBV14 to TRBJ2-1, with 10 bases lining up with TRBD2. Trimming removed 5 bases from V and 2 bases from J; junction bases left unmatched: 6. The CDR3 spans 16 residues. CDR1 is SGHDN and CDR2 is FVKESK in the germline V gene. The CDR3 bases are TGTGCCAGCAGCTACATAGCGGGAGGCCCCTACAATGAGCAGTTCTTC. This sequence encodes CASSYIAGGPYNEQFF.

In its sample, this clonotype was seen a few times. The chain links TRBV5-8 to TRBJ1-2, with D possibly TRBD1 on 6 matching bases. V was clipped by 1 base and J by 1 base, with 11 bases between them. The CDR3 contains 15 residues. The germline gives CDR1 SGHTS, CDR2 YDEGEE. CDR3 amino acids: CASSLWGQDNYGYTF. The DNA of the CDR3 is TGTGCCAGCAGCTTGTGGGGACAAGATAACTATGGCTACACCTTC.

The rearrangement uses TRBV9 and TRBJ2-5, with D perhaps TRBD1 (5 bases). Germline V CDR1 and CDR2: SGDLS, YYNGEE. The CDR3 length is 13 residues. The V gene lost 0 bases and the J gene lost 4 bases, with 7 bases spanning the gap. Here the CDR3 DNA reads TGTGCCAGCAGCGTAGCAGGGCTAGAGACCCAGTACTTC. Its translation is CASSVAGLETQYF. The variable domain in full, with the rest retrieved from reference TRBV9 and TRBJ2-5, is DSGVTQTPKHLITATGQRVTLRCSPRSGDLSVYWYQQSLDQGLQFLIQYYNGEERAKGNILERFSAQQFPDLHSELNLSSLELGDSALYFCASSVAGLETQYFGPGTRLLVL.

The CDR3 here is CASSPQGASEQYF. CDR3 coding DNA: TGTGCCAGCAGCCCACAGGGGGCATCCGAGCAGTACTTC. V is TRBV7-9 and J is TRBJ2-7, with 9 bases identical to TRBD1. Germline V lookup: CDR1 SEHNR, CDR2 FQNEAQ (reference sequence). This CDR3 has 13 residues. The V gene end was trimmed by 5 bases and the J gene end by 6 bases; junction bases not matched to a gene: 5.

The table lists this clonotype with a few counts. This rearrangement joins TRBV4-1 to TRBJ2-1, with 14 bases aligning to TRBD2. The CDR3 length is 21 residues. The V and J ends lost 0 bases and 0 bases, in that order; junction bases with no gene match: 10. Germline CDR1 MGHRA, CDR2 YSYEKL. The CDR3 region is CASSQDPPGLAGALSYNEQFF. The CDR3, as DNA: TGCGCCAGCAGCCAAGATCCCCCGGGACTAGCGGGAGCCCTCTCCTACAATGAGCAGTTCTTC.

CDR3 in DNA: TGTGCCAGCAGTGATGGGGGGGCCGTCCATGAGCAGTTCTTC. Its protein product is CASSDGGAVHEQFF. The chain links TRBV6-5 to TRBJ2-1, with D tentatively TRBD2 (7 bases). The CDR3 has 14 amino acids. CDR1 is MNHEY, CDR2 SVGAGI, per germline. V was shortened by 5 bases and J by 8 bases, with 16 bases between the two germline ends.

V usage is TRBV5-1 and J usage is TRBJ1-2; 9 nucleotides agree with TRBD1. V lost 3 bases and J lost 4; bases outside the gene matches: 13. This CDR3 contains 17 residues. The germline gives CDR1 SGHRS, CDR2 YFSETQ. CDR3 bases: TGCGCCAGCAGCTCCCAACAGGGGGCGGGGGACTCCTATGGCTACACCTTC. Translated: CASSSQQGAGDSYGYTF.

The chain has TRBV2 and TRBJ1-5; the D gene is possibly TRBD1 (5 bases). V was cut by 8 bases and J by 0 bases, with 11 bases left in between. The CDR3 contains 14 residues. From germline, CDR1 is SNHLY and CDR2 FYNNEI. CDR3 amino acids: CASAGEGSNQPQHF. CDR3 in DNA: TGTGCCAGCGCGGGGGAGGGTAGCAATCAGCCCCAGCATTTT.

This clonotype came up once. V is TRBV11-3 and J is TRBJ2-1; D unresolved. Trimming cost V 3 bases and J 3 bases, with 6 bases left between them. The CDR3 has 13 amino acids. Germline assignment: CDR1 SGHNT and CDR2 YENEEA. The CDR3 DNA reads TGTGCCAGCAGCTTGCCGGTCTACAATGAGCAGTTCTTC. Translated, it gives CASSLPVYNEQFF.

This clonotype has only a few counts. DNA of the CDR3: TGCAGTGCTAGAGGGATTGGGTCCACAGATACGCAGTATTTT. This encodes CSARGIGSTDTQYF. The genes are TRBV20-1 and TRBJ2-3; D gene uncertain. V was cut by 1 base and J by 2 bases, with 10 bases left in between. Germline assignment: CDR1 DFQATT and CDR2 SNEGSKA (reference sequence). The CDR3 extends over 14 amino acids.

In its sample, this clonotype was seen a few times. The CDR3 DNA follows: TGTGCCAGCAGTTTAAGAGTAACTTCGTGGTACGAGCAGTACTTC. It encodes CASSLRVTSWYEQYF. The chain employs TRBV12-3 or TRBV12-4 and TRBJ2-7; D remains unclear. The V end lost 2 bases, the J end lost 4 bases, and 15 bases lay between the germline ends. The CDR3 is made up of 15 amino acids.

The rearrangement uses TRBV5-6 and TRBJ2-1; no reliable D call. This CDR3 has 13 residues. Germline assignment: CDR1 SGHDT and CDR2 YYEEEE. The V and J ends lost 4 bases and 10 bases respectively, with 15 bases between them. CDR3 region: CASSLWSGGEQFF. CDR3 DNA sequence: TGTGCCAGCAGCCTATGGTCTGGCGGCGAGCAGTTCTTC.

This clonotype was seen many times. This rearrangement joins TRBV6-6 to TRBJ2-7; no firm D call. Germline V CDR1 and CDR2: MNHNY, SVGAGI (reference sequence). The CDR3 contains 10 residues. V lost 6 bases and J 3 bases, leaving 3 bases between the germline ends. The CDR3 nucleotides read TGTGCCAGCAGGGACTACGAGCAGTACTTC. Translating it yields CASRDYEQYF.

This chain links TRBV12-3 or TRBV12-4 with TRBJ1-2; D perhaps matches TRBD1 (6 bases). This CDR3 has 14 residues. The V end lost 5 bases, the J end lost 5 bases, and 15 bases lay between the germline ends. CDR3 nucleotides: TGTGCCAGCAGTATCTGGACAGAAGGGTATGGCTACACCTTC. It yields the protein CASSIWTEGYGYTF.

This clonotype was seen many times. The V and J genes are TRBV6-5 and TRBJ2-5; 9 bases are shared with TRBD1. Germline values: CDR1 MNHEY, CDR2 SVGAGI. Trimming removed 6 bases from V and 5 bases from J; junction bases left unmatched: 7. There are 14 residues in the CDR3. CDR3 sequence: CASRSDRGRETQYF. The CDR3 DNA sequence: TGTGCCAGCAGGTCGGACAGGGGACGGGAGACCCAGTACTTC.